A selection of T cell receptor beta chains follows, all from one sample in a study of a mutant IDH1 vaccine in newly diagnosed glioma. Clones were sequenced by immunoSEQ multiplex PCR, and TCRdb holds only the in-frame ones, with some missing. The sample lists about 25,000 clones; about 77% were seen once. No cognate antigen is known for these TCRs. Material: PBMCs, obtained from a glioma patient whose treatment included an IDH1 peptide vaccine. The receptors were gathered from a man aged 35-49 years with glioma. Each CDR3 is given with its conserved first and last residue. D genes are given only for firm matches. Expanded clones are given a class, and other clones once, few, many or no size at all.

V	D	size	J	DNA	CDR3
TRBV6-1	-	-	TRBJ1-4	TGTGCCAGCAGTGAAGGGTGGGCACGGAGAGCGAATGAAAAACTGTTTTTT	CASSEGWARRANEKLFF
TRBV19	-	-	TRBJ1-1	TGTGCCAGTAGCCACGAAAGGGCAGGAGGGTCTGAAGCTTTCTTT	CASSHERAGGSEAFF
TRBV9	-	-	TRBJ2-2	TGTGCCAGCAGCGTATGGGGGCAGAACACCGGGGAGCTGTTTTTT	CASSVWGQNTGELFF
TRBV19	-	few	TRBJ1-2	TGTGCCAGTACCCCGCCGGGCTATGGCTACACCTTC	CASTPPGYGYTF
TRBV13	-	-	TRBJ1-3	TGTGCCAGCAGCCCCACCCCCAGCTCTGGAAACACCATATATTTT	CASSPTPSSGNTIYF
TRBV19	TRBD1	few	TRBJ1-5	TGTGCCAGTAGTATAGACTCGACAGGGACGGATCAGCCCCAGCATTTT	CASSIDSTGTDQPQHF
TRBV14	-	-	TRBJ2-5	TGTGCCAGCAGCCCGTACGGCCAGATCCAAGAGACCCAGTACTTC	CASSPYGQIQETQYF
TRBV11-2	TRBD1	once	TRBJ1-3	TGTGCCAGCAGCTTCACAGGGGGAGCTTCTGGAAACACCATATATTTT	CASSFTGGASGNTIYF
TRBV5-6	-	-	TRBJ2-5	TGTGCCAGCAGCCAACGGGGGACCCAGTACTTC	CASSQRGTQYF
TRBV27	-	few	TRBJ2-1	TGTGCCAGCAGTTTCCTAGACAGGGAGCAGTTCTTC	CASSFLDREQFF
TRBV6-1	TRBD2	-	TRBJ2-3	TGTGCCAGCAGTGAAATGGGGACTAGCTCCCCCACAGATACGCAGTATTTT	CASSEMGTSSPTDTQYF
TRBV7-2	TRBD1	few	TRBJ1-1	TGTGCCAGCAGCTTTGACAGGGGGCGAGACGCTGAAGCTTTCTTT	CASSFDRGRDAEAFF
TRBV7-9	-	-	TRBJ2-2	TGTGCCAGCAGCTCACCCTGGCCCGCGAACACCGGGGAGCTGTTTTTT	CASSSPWPANTGELFF
TRBV9	TRBD1	-	TRBJ2-6	TGTGCCAGCAGCGTAGCTACTTGGGAGCACAGGGGGGCCTCTGGGGCCAACGTCCTGACTTTC	CASSVATWEHRGASGANVLTF
TRBV5-1	TRBD2	few	TRBJ2-1	TGCGCCAGCAGCTTGGGGCTAGCGGACACCTACAATGAGCAGTTCTTC	CASSLGLADTYNEQFF
TRBV29-1	TRBD2	-	TRBJ2-5	TGCAGCGCTTCAGCGGGAGCAATGGAAGAGACCCAGTACTTC	CSASAGAMEETQYF
TRBV2	-	-	TRBJ2-2	TGTGCCAGCAGTGAACAGTTACCCGGGGAGCTGTTTTTT	CASSEQLPGELFF
TRBV11-3	-	-	TRBJ2-7	TGTGCCAGCAGCCCGTCGGCGGCGGAGACCTACGAGCAGTACTTC	CASSPSAAETYEQYF
TRBV18	-	-	TRBJ1-5	TGTGCCAGCTCACTAGAAGGGGATCAGCCCCAGCATTTT	CASSLEGDQPQHF
TRBV19	-	-	TRBJ1-6	TGTGCCAGTAGTCCCCGGGGCAGACATTCACCCCTCCACTTT	CASSPRGRHSPLHF
TRBV27	TRBD2	-	TRBJ2-3	TGTGCCAGCAGTAGGATAGCGGGAGGGGGCGGTTCAGATACGCAGTATTTT	CASSRIAGGGGSDTQYF
TRBV10-3	TRBD2	-	TRBJ2-5	TGTGCCATCAGTGAAGGTAGCGGGAGCGGGGAGCAGTACTTC	CAISEGSGSGEQYF
TRBV6-4	TRBD1	-	TRBJ2-1	TGTGCCAGCAGCGGGACAGGGGGCTACAATGAGCAGTTCTTC	CASSGTGGYNEQFF
TRBV7-2	TRBD1	-	TRBJ2-2	TGTGCCAGCAGCTTAAGACAGGGGCACACCGGGGAGCTGTTTTTT	CASSLRQGHTGELFF
TRBV29-1	-	-	TRBJ2-1	TGCAGCGTTGAAGTCAACGGTTTCAATGAGCAGTTCTTC	CSVEVNGFNEQFF
TRBV29-1	-	once	TRBJ1-2	TGCAGCGTTGAAGGGACAGTCGATGGCTACACCTTC	CSVEGTVDGYTF
TRBV28	-	-	TRBJ2-3	TGTGCCAGCACCACGGCACGAAATAGTCGCACAGATACGCAGTATTTT	CASTTARNSRTDTQYF
TRBV6-4	-	-	TRBJ2-7	TGTGCCAGCCGCCAGGGGGATAGCGGAGGCTCCTACGAGCAGTACTTC	CASRQGDSGGSYEQYF
TRBV6-1	-	-	TRBJ2-4	TGTGCCAGCAGTGAAGGTTTGTCCGCCAAAAACATTCAGTACTTC	CASSEGLSAKNIQYF
TRBV6-4	-	-	TRBJ2-2	TGTGCCAGCAGGGGACCGAACACCGGGGAGCTGTTTTTT	CASRGPNTGELFF
TRBV7-9	-	-	TRBJ2-5	TGTGCCAGCAGCCCCCGGGCTGGGCACGAGACCCAGTACTTC	CASSPRAGHETQYF
TRBV6-1	TRBD2	-	TRBJ2-2	TGTGCCGGGAGACTAGCGGGTTTAACCGGGGAGCTGTTTTTT	CAGRLAGLTGELFF
TRBV6-6	-	-	TRBJ2-4	TGTGCCAGCAGGCAAGTCGGCAACCTCGACATTCAGTACTTC	CASRQVGNLDIQYF
TRBV9	-	few	TRBJ2-5	TGTGCCAGCAGCGGGAGCCGAGAGACCCAGTACTTC	CASSGSRETQYF
TRBV5-8	-	-	TRBJ1-1	TGTGCCAGCACCATACGCAGGGGCGACGGCACTGAAGCTTTCTTT	CASTIRRGDGTEAFF
TRBV9	-	-	TRBJ1-1	TGTGCCAGCAGCGGCTCTCAGGGGCGGAACACTGAAGCTTTCTTT	CASSGSQGRNTEAFF
TRBV5-4	TRBD2	-	TRBJ2-1	TGTGCCAGCAGCTTCCAAGCGGGAAGGAGCTCCTACAATGAGCAGTTCTTC	CASSFQAGRSSYNEQFF
TRBV27	-	few	TRBJ1-1	TGTGCCAGCAAGCTCTACAGGATAACGAACACTGAAGCTTTCTTT	CASKLYRITNTEAFF
TRBV11-2	-	-	TRBJ1-3	TGTGCCAGCAGCCCGGGCCTAAGCTCTGGAAACACCATATATTTT	CASSPGLSSGNTIYF
TRBV27	-	-	TRBJ1-5	TGTGCCAGCAGTTCCTCCGGACAGACAAATCAGCCCCAGCATTTT	CASSSSGQTNQPQHF
TRBV9	-	-	TRBJ1-5	TGTGCCAGCAGCGCCCGCAATAGCAATCAGCCCCAGCATTTT	CASSARNSNQPQHF
TRBV2	-	-	TRBJ2-1	TGTGCCAGCACGGGCTCAGTCTATGAGCAGTTCTTC	CASTGSVYEQFF
TRBV6-6	TRBD1	-	TRBJ1-2	TGTGCCAGCGGACAGGGGGACTATGGCTACACCTTC	CASGQGDYGYTF
TRBV5-1	-	-	TRBJ2-2	TGCGCCAGCAGGCCTCAAGAGGGCCGTAACACCGGGGAGCTGTTTTTT	CASRPQEGRNTGELFF
TRBV7-6	-	-	TRBJ2-2	TGTGCCAGCAGCTCCGGCGTAAGAGGGGAGCTGTTTTTT	CASSSGVRGELFF
TRBV19	-	-	TRBJ2-5	TGTGCCAGTAGTATAGGGGGGCGGGAGACCCAGTACTTC	CASSIGGRETQYF
TRBV2	TRBD2	-	TRBJ2-1	TGTGCCAGCAGAGGGACTAGCGGGAGACAAAGCTCCTACAATGAGCAGTTCTTC	CASRGTSGRQSSYNEQFF
TRBV13	-	-	TRBJ2-3	TGTGCCAGCAGCTCTAGGGCGAGCACAGATACGCAGTATTTT	CASSSRASTDTQYF
TRBV6-1	TRBD1	-	TRBJ1-2	TGTGCCAGCAACCCGGGACAGTACTATGGCTACACCTTC	CASNPGQYYGYTF